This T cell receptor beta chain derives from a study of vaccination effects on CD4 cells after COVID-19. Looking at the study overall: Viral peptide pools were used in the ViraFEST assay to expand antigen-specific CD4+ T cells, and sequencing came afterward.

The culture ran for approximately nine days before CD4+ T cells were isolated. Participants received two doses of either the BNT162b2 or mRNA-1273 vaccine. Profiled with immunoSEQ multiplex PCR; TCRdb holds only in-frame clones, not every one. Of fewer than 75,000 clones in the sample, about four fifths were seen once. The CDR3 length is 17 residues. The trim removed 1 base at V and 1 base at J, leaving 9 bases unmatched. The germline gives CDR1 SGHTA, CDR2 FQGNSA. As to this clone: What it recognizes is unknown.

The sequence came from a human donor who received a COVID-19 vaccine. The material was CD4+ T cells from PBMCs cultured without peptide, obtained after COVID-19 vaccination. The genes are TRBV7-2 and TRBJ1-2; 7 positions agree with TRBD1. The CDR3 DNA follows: TGTGCCAGCAGCTTAGGGCTCCTTAGGGACAGTAACTATGGCTACACCTTC. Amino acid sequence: CASSLGLLRDSNYGYTF.